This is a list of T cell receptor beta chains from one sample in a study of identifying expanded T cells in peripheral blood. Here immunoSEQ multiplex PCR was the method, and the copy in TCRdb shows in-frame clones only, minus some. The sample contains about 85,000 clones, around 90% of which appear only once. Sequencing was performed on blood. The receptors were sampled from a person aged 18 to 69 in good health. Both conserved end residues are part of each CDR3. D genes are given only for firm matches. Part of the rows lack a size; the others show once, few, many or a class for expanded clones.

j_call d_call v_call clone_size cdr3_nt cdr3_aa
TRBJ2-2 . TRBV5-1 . TGCGCCAGCACTCGGATAACAAACACCGGGGAGCTGTTTTTT CASTRITNTGELFF
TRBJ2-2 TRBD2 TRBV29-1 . TGCAGCGTTGAAGAACTAGCGGGCACCGGGGAGCTGTTTTTT CSVEELAGTGELFF
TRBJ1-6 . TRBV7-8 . TGTGCCAGCAGCTTAGGTGGGGGGCTCGGGACACCCCTCCACTTT CASSLGGGLGTPLHF
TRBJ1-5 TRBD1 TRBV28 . TGTGCCAGCAGCACGGGACAGGGAACGGCCCGTAGAACACGTCAGCCCCAGCATTTT CASSTGQGTARRTRQPQHF
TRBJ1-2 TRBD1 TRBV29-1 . TGCAGCGTGTCGGACAGGGACCTTAACTATGGCTACACCTTC CSVSDRDLNYGYTF
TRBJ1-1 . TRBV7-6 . TGTGCCAGCAATTCCGTCCCCCCACAGGAGACAGAAGCTTTCTTT CASNSVPPQETEAFF
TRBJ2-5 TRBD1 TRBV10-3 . TGTGCCATCAGAAGACAGGGGGACCCCGGGACCCAGTACTTC CAIRRQGDPGTQYF
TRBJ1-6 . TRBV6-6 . TGTGCCAGCAGCCCCCTAGCCCAGTGGGACGATTCACCCCTCCACTTT CASSPLAQWDDSPLHF
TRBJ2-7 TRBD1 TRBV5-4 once TGTGCCAGCAGCCATCGACAGGGGTGGAACGAGCAGTACTTC CASSHRQGWNEQYF
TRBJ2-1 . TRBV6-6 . TGTGCCAGCAGTCCCATGGTGAGCAATGAGCAGTTCTTC CASSPMVSNEQFF
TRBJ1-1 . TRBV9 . TGTGCCAGCAACGGGGGAACTGAAGCTTTCTTT CASNGGTEAFF
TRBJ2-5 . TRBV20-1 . TGCAGTGCTCGGGCCTTAGAGACCCAGTACTTC CSARALETQYF
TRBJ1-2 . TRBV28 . . CASSFLAGGYGYTF
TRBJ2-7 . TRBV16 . TGTGCCAGCAGCCAATCCGGACCCTACGAGCAGTACTTC CASSQSGPYEQYF
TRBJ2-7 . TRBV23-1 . TGCGCCAGCAGTCACCACTTCCAAGGGAGCTCCTACGAGCAGTACTTC CASSHHFQGSSYEQYF
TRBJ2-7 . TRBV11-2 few TGTGCCAGCAGCTACTACGAGCAGTACTTC CASSYYEQYF
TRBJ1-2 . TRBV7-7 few TGTGCCAGCGGACAGATTAATGGCTACACCTTC CASGQINGYTF
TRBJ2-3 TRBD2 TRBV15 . TGTGCCACCAGCAGAACGCTTGGGACTAGCCGAGGCCCAGATACGCAGTATTTT CATSRTLGTSRGPDTQYF
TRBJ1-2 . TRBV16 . TGTGCCAGCAGCCTCGGATATGGCTACACCTTC CASSLGYGYTF
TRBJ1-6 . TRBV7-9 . TGTGCCAGCAGCCCAGCCTTCTCCTATAATTCACCCCTCCACTTT CASSPAFSYNSPLHF
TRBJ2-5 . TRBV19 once TGTGCCAGTAGTGCACTGAGGCGGAAAGAGACCCAGTACTTC CASSALRRKETQYF
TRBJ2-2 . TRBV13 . TGTGCCAGCAGCTTACGGGGACCTATTACCGGGGAGCTGTTTTTT CASSLRGPITGELFF
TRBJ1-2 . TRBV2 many TGTGCCAGCAGTGAAAGGCGTTCCTTCGGTAATAATGGCTACACCTTC CASSERRSFGNNGYTF
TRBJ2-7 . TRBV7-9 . TGTGCCAGCAGCTTACCCATCACCCGGGCCGAGCAGTACTTC CASSLPITRAEQYF
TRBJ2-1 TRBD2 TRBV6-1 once TGTGCCAGCAGTGAACTAGCGGGGGTCCATAATGATGGGCAGTTCTTC CASSELAGVHNDGQFF
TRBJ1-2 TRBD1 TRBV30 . TGTGCCTGGAGTGTAGTCGAGAGGGGGCTCGGCTACACCTTC CAWSVVERGLGYTF
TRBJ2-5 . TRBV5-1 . TGCGCCAGCAGCTTGGGTCGAGGGATTAGGTTGGAGACCCAGTACTTC CASSLGRGIRLETQYF
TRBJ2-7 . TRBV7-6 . TGTGCCAGCAGCCTCACGGGGCTAGGATACGAGCAGTACTTC CASSLTGLGYEQYF
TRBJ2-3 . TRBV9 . TGTGCCAGCAGCGTAGCTGGGACTAGCACAGATACGCAGTATTTT CASSVAGTSTDTQYF
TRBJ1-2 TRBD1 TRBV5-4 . TGTGCCAGCAGCTTGGTCGGGGACAGGACCTATGGCTACACCTTC CASSLVGDRTYGYTF
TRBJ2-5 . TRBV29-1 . TGCAGCGTCGGTCGGGCCTGGGAAGAGACCCAGTACTTC CSVGRAWEETQYF
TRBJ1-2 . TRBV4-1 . TGCGCCAGCAGCTCCACAGCCCTAGGGCCTTATGGCTACACCTTC CASSSTALGPYGYTF
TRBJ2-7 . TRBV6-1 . TGTGCCAGCAGTGAAGGCCCCAGCCTCTACGAGCAGTACTTC CASSEGPSLYEQYF
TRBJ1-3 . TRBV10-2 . TGCGCCAGCAGTGAATCGCTTGGAAACACCATATATTTT CASSESLGNTIYF
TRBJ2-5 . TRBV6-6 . TGTGCCAGCAGTTACTCGAGAAACCAAGAGACCCAGTACTTC CASSYSRNQETQYF
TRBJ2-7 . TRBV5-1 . TGCGCCAGCAGTCGCACTACGCTTGGACAATCCTACGAGCAGTACTTC CASSRTTLGQSYEQYF
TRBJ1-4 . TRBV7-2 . TGTGCCAGCAGCCAACCTCGCGAGGCTAATGAAAAACTGTTTTTT CASSQPREANEKLFF